The TCR beta chain under discussion was sequenced for a study of T cell clones after liver transplantation. This clone occurred a few times. Clones were read by immunoSEQ multiplex PCR, and TCRdb kept only the in-frame ones, dropping some. This sample has more than 100,000 clones; around 84% occur once, and the top ten carry approximately 3%. The V gene's germline CDR1 is SQVTM and CDR2 ANQGSEA. The CDR3 extends over 12 amino acids. J gave up 4 bases and V 6 bases, and 5 bases lay outside the gene matches. The V and J genes are TRBV29-1 and TRBJ1-2; 7 bases fit TRBD1. This clonotype was obtained from a human patient who received a liver transplant. Some of these T cells may belong to the graft donor. The specimen was CD4+ T cells from blood, collected around 50 months after liver transplant. CDR3 sequence (DNA): TGCAGCGTAGGGGGCTTAGGCTATGGCTACACCTTC. This encodes CSVGGLGYGYTF.